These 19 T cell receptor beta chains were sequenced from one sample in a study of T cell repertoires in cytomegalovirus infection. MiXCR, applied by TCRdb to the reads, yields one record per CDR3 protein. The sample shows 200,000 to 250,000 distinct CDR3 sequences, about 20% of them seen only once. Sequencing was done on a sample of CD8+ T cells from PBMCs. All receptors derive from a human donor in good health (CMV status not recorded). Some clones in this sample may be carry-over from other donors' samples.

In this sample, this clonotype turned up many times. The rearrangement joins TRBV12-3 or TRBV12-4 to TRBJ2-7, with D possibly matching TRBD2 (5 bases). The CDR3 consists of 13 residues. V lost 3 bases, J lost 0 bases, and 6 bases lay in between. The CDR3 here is CASSFRDSYEQYF. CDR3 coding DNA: TGTGCCAGCAGTTTCCGGGACTCCTACGAGCAGTACTTC.

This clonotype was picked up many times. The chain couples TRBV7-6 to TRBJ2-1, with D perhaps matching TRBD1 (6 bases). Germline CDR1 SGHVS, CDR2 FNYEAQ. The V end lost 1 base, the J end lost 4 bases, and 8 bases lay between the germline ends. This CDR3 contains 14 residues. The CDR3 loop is CASSLEGTYNEQFF. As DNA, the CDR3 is TGTGCCAGCAGCTTAGAGGGGACATACAATGAGCAGTTCTTC.

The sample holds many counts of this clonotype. The CDR3 bases are TGTGCCAGCAGCTTATACTCGAACACCGGGGAGCTGTTTTTT. Translation: CASSLYSNTGELFF. The V and J genes are TRBV7-6 and TRBJ2-2; D not resolved. Between the trimmed V and J ends, which lost 2 bases and 0 bases, there was a span of 4 bases. There are 14 residues in the CDR3. CDR1 is SGHVS and CDR2 is FNYEAQ in the germline V gene.

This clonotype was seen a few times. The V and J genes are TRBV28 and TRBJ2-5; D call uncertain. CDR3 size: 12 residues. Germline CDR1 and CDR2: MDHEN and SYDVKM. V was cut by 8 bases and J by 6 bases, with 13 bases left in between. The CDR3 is CASSTSSQTQYF. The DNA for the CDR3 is TGTGCCAGCTCGACCTCCTCACAGACCCAGTACTTC. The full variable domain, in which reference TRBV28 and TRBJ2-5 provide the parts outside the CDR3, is DVKVTQSSRYLVKRTGEKVFLECVQDMDHENMFWYRQDPGLGLRLIYFSYDVKMKEKGDIPEGYSVSREKKERFSLILESASTNQTSMYLCASSTSSQTQYFGPGTRLLVL.

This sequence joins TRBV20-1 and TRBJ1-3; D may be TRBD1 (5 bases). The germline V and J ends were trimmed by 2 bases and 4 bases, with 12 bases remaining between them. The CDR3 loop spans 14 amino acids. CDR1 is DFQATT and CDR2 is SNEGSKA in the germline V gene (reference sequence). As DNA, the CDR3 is TGCAGTGCTAGACGGGGCTTGGGGGGAAACACCATATATTTT. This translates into CSARRGLGGNTIYF.

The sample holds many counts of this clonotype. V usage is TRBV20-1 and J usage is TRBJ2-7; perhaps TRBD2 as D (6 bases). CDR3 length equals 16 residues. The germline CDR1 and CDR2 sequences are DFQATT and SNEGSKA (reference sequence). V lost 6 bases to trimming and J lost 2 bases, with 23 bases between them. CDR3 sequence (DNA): TGCAGTGCCCCACTAGCAGAGGGCCTTTCCGCCTACGAGCAGTACTTC. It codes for CSAPLAEGLSAYEQYF.

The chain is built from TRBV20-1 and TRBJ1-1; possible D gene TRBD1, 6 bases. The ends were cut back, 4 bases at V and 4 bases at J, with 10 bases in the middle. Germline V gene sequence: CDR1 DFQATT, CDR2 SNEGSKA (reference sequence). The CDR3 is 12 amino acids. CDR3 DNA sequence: TGCAGTGCTACTCCCAGGGGCACTGAAGCTTTCTTT. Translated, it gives CSATPRGTEAFF.

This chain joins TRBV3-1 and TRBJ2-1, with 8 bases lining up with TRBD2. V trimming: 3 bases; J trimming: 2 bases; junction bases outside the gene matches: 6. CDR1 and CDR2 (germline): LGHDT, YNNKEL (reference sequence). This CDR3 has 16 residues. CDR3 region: CASSQSGGAPYNEQFF. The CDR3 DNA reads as TGTGCCAGCAGCCAGTCCGGGGGGGCCCCCTACAATGAGCAGTTCTTC.

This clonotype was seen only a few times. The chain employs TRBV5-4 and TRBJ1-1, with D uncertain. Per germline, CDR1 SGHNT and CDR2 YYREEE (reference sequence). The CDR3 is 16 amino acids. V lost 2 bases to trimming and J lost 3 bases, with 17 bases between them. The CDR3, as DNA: TGTGCCAGCAGCTTCGGTGGGAGAACCCGGTACACTGAAGCTTTCTTT. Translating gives CASSFGGRTRYTEAFF.

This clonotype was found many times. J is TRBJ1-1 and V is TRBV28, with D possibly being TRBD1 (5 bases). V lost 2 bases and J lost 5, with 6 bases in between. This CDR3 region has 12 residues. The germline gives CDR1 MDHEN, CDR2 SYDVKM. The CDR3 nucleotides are TGTGCCAGCAGTTTAGGACAAACTGAAGCTTTCTTT. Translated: CASSLGQTEAFF.

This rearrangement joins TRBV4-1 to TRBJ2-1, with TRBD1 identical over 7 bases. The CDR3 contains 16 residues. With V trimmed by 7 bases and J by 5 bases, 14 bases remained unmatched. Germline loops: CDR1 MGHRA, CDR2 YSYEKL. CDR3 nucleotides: TGCGCCAGCAAAGACAGACCGGGACAGAATCACAATGAGCAGTTCTTC. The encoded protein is CASKDRPGQNHNEQFF.

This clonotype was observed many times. The CDR3 sequence is CASSPRSHGYTF. The CDR3 DNA is TGTGCCAGCAGCCCCCGGTCGCATGGCTACACCTTC. The chain recombines TRBV7-2 with TRBJ1-2, with unresolved D. This CDR3 is 12 amino acids long. CDR1 is SGHTA and CDR2 is FQGNSA in the germline V gene. Trimming left V 5 bases short and J 6 bases short, with 10 bases between.

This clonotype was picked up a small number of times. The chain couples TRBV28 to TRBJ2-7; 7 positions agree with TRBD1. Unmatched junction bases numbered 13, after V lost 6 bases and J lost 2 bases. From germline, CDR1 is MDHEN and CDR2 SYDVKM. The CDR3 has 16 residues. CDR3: CASSPLGDSKTYEQYF. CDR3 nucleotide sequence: TGTGCCAGCAGCCCTCTGGGGGACAGCAAAACCTACGAGCAGTACTTC.

The CDR3: CASSLAPGGGTYEQYF. CDR3 nucleotide sequence: TGTGCCAGCAGTTTAGCACCTGGCGGGGGAACCTACGAGCAGTACTTC. The chain uses TRBV12-3 or TRBV12-4 and TRBJ2-7, with 7 bases aligning to TRBD2. The ends lost 0 bases at V and 2 bases at J; junction bases unmatched: 7. The CDR3 runs to 16 residues.

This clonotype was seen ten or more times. In DNA form, the CDR3 reads TGTGCCAGCAGCGTAGGTCCGGGACAGGGGGCCAACGAGCAGTACTTC. It translates to CASSVGPGQGANEQYF. The rearrangement joins TRBV11-1 to TRBJ2-7; TRBD1 matches 12 bases. The CDR3 spans 16 residues. Germline V CDR1 and CDR2: SGHAT, FQDESV (reference sequence). The ends lost 5 bases at V and 5 bases at J; junction bases unmatched: 10. Full variable domain (outside the CDR3, taken from reference TRBV11-1 and TRBJ2-7): EAEVAQSPRYKITEKSQAVAFWCDPISGHATLYWYRQILGQGPELLVQFQDESVVDDSQLPKDRFSAERLKGVDSTLKIQPAELGDSAMYLCASSVGPGQGANEQYFGPGTRLTVT.

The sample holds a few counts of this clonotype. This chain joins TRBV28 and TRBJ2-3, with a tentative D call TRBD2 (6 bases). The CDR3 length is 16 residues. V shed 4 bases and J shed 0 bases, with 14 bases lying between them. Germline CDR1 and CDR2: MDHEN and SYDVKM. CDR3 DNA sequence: TGTGCCAGCAGTTCGAATCAGGGACTTAGCACAGATACGCAGTATTTT. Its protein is CASSSNQGLSTDTQYF.

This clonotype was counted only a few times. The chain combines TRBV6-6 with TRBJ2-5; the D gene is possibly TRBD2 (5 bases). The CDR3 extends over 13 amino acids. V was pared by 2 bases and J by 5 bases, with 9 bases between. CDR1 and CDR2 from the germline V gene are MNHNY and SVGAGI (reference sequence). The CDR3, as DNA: TGTGCCAGCAGTTACATAGGCGGGGAGACCCAGTACTTC. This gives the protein CASSYIGGETQYF.

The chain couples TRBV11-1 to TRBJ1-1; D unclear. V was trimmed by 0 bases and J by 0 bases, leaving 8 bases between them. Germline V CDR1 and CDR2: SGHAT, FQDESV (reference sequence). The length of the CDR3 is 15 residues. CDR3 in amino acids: CASSLAALMNTEAFF. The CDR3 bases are TGTGCCAGCAGCTTAGCTGCTCTTATGAACACTGAAGCTTTCTTT. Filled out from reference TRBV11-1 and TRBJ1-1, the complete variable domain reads EAEVAQSPRYKITEKSQAVAFWCDPISGHATLYWYRQILGQGPELLVQFQDESVVDDSQLPKDRFSAERLKGVDSTLKIQPAELGDSAMYLCASSLAALMNTEAFFGQGTRLTVV.

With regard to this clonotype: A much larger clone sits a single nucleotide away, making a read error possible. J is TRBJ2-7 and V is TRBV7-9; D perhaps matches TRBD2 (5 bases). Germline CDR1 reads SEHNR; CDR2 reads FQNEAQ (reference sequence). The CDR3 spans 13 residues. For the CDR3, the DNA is TGTGCCAACAGCTTGCGGACTTCCTACGAGCAGTACTTC. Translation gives CANSLRTSYEQYF.